This T cell receptor beta chain is from a study of blood T cell repertoires in COVID-19. The overall study: Acute and convalescent COVID-19 samples came from the United States, Italy and Spain.

Those enrolled in Seattle joined during active infection and were followed longitudinally afterward. Per the original methods: From reference gene primer amplification, estimates of nucleated cell counts were derived. The table came from immunoSEQ multiplex PCR; TCRdb's copy has only in-frame clones and leaves some out. The DNA was the basis for D and trimming; V, J and clone size are from that table. The sample includes approximately 300,000 clones, 80% to 95% of them seen just once. Germline V gene lookup returns CDR1 MNHEY and CDR2 SVGAGI. V was cut by 8 bases and J by 5 bases, with 15 bases left in between. The CDR3 is made up of 13 amino acids.

This receptor was obtained from a woman aged 30 to 39 with COVID-19, enrolled during active disease. The rearrangement links TRBV6-5 to TRBJ1-1; possibly TRBD1 for D (6 bases). The sample was peripheral blood. CDR3 sequence reads: CASEGPQGTEAFF. The CDR3 coding sequence is TGTGCCAGCGAAGGGCCCCAGGGGACTGAAGCTTTCTTT.